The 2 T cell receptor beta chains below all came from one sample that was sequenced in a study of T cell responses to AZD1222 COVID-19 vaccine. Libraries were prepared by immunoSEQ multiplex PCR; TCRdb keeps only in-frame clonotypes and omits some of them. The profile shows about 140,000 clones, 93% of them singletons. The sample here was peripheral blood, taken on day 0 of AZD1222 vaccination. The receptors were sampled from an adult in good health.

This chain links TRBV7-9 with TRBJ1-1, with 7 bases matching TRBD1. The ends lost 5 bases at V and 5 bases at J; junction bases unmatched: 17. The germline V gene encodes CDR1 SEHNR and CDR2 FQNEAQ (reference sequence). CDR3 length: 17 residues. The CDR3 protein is CASSQGQNPPRRTEAFF. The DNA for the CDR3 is TGTGCCAGCAGCCAGGGACAGAACCCCCCGAGGAGGACTGAAGCTTTCTTT.

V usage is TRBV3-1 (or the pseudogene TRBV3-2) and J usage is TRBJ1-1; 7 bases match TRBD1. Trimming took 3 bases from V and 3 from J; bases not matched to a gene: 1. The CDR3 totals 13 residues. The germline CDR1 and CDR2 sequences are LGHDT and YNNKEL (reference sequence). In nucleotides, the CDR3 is TGTGCCAGCAGCCATGGACAGGACACTGAAGCTTTCTTT. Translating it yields CASSHGQDTEAFF.